This TCR beta chain was identified during a study of blood T cell repertoires in COVID-19. Across the whole study: Italy, Spain and the United States were the sources of the convalescent and acute COVID-19 samples. T cells, B-cell-depleted T cells, or PBMCs provided the cDNA or gDNA that served as material.

One Seattle source followed patients from active infection through their disease course. As handled by the study authors: For nucleated cells, counts were estimated from reference gene primer amplification. Measured with immunoSEQ multiplex PCR; TCRdb has only the in-frame clones, and not every one. That table gives V, J and clone size, and the DNA gave D and trimming. The sample includes a few hundred thousand clones, 83% seen only once; the top ten take around 1.3%. V was shortened by 3 bases and J by 7 bases, with 13 bases between the two germline ends. CDR3 length: 12 residues. The germline CDR1 and CDR2 sequences are DFQATT and SNEGSKA (reference sequence).

This TCR was sampled from a woman in her 30s with COVID-19, enrolled during active disease. The chain combines TRBV20-1 with TRBJ2-7, with a tentative D call TRBD2 (5 bases). The sequencing sample was made of peripheral blood. The CDR3, as DNA: TGCAGTGCTAGTGGGCGGACTCTTGAGCAGTACTTC. This codes for CSASGRTLEQYF.